The T cell receptor (beta chain) under discussion was sequenced for a study of T cell responses to AZD1222 COVID-19 vaccine. Measured with immunoSEQ multiplex PCR; TCRdb has only the in-frame clones, and not every one. The table records about 110,000 clones, roughly 90% of them present only once. Between the trimmed V and J ends, which lost 2 bases and 0 bases, there was a span of 14 bases. The germline V gene encodes CDR1 GTSNPN and CDR2 SVGIG (reference sequence). The CDR3 length is 15 residues. This clone was counted once. Specimen: peripheral blood, collected on day 0 of MenACWY control vaccination. This receptor was obtained from an adult in good health. This chain uses TRBV30 with TRBJ2-7; a possible D gene is TRBD1 (5 bases). CDR3 nucleotide sequence: TGTGCCTGGAGTCAAAGGGGTCAGAGCTCCTACGAGCAGTACTTC. It is translated as CAWSQRGQSSYEQYF.